Listed below are T cell receptor beta chains from one sample, sequenced in a study of CD8+CD57+ T cells in acquired aplastic anemia. MiXCR, run by TCRdb on the reads, gives a single entry per CDR3 protein. In the table there are approximately 220,000 distinct CDR3 sequences, 45% to 50% of which are singletons. Sequencing was done on a sample of sorted CD4+, CD8+, or CD8+CD57+ T cells (not recorded which) from PBMCs. The receptors come from a human donor with aplastic anemia. The CDR3 runs from the conserved cysteine through the conserved F or W. D genes are given only for firm matches. Clone size is shown for a subset of rows, as once, few, many or a class of expanded clone.

TRBV5-6	TRBJ1-2	-	few	CASSFRPNRLINYGYTF	TGTGCCAGCAGCTTCCGTCCCAACAGACTCATTAACTATGGCTACACCTTC
TRBV5-6	TRBJ2-7	-	many	CASSLDPETEQYF	TGTGCCAGCAGCTTGGACCCGGAGACCGAGCAGTACTTC
TRBV7-9	TRBJ1-5	TRBD1	-	CASSLGTGDRQPQHF	TGTGCCAGCAGCTTAGGGACAGGGGACAGACAGCCCCAGCATTTT
TRBV7-8	TRBJ1-3	-	many	CASSLRHEGNTIYF	TGTGCCAGCAGCTTAAGGCACGAGGGAAACACCATATATTTT
TRBV28	TRBJ2-1	TRBD2	-	CASSLSVSGISPGNEQFF	TGTGCCAGCAGTTTATCCGTGAGCGGGATATCTCCGGGGAATGAGCAGTTCTTC
TRBV7-9	TRBJ2-7	TRBD2	-	CASSFQAGGSSYEQYF	TGTGCCAGCAGCTTCCAGGCGGGGGGAAGCTCCTACGAGCAGTACTTC
TRBV4-2	TRBJ1-1	TRBD1	many	CASSQRDREDTEAFF	TGTGCCAGCAGCCAGAGAGACAGGGAGGACACTGAAGCTTTCTTT
TRBV12-3/TRBV12-4	TRBJ1-2	-	few	CASSLASYYGYTF	TGTGCCAGCAGTTTAGCGAGCTACTATGGCTACACCTTC
TRBV10-3	TRBJ1-5	-	-	CAISYGQPQHF	TGTGCCATCAGTTACGGCCAGCCCCAGCATTTT
TRBV24-1	TRBJ2-3	TRBD2	-	CATSDPPSRLAGVSDTQYF	TGTGCCACCAGTGATCCCCCTTCAAGACTAGCGGGAGTCTCAGATACGCAGTATTTT
TRBV7-9	TRBJ2-1	TRBD2	many	CASSQKTSDGGNEQFF	TGTGCCAGCAGCCAAAAGACTAGCGATGGGGGCAATGAGCAGTTCTTC
TRBV7-8	TRBJ1-3	TRBD1	many	CASSLTGHGNTIYF	TGTGCCAGCAGCCTGACAGGGCACGGAAACACCATATATTTT
TRBV11-2	TRBJ2-1	-	many	CASSLGPQEWAYNEQFF	TGTGCCAGCAGCCTCGGACCCCAGGAGTGGGCCTACAATGAGCAGTTCTTC
TRBV7-9	TRBJ2-7	-	-	CASSPPRDATYEQYF	TGTGCCAGCAGCCCTCCCAGGGATGCAACCTACGAGCAGTACTTC
TRBV30	TRBJ2-5	TRBD2	many	CAWSFVLAEETQYF	TGTGCCTGGAGTTTTGTCCTAGCGGAAGAGACCCAGTACTTC
TRBV4-3	TRBJ2-2	-	many	CASSQDRITGELFF	TGCGCCAGCAGCCAAGATCGGATCACCGGGGAGCTGTTTTTT
TRBV19	TRBJ2-7	-	-	CASSVYVSTYERYF	TGTGCCAGTAGCGTTTACGTCTCTACCTACGAGCGGTACTTC
TRBV6-2/TRBV6-3	TRBJ2-7	-	few	CASSYSWGAYEQYF	TGTGCCAGCAGTTACTCGTGGGGGGCTTACGAGCAGTACTTC
TRBV7-9	TRBJ2-7	-	few	CASSLAGGNEQYF	TGTGCCAGCAGCTTAGCGGGAGGAAACGAGCAGTACTTC
TRBV19	TRBJ2-5	-	-	CASSIGWTRETQYF	TGTGCCAGTAGTATTGGTTGGACCCGGGAGACCCAGTACTTC
TRBV20-1	TRBJ1-6	TRBD1	few	CSAKGQSNSPLHF	TGCAGTGCTAAGGGACAGAGTAATTCACCCCTCCACTTT
TRBV2	TRBJ2-1	-	-	CASMGQGDEQFF	TGTGCCAGCATGGGCCAAGGCGATGAGCAGTTCTTC
TRBV6-4	TRBJ2-2	TRBD2	many	CASSDLAGHSNTGELFF	TGTGCCAGCAGTGATCTAGCGGGGCACTCGAACACCGGGGAGCTGTTTTTT
TRBV29-1	TRBJ2-7	TRBD1	few	CSATTGRNEQYF	TGCAGCGCCACGACAGGGAGAAACGAGCAGTACTTC
TRBV12-3/TRBV12-4	TRBJ2-1	-	many	CASSFGRGLGNEQFF	TGTGCCAGCAGTTTCGGCAGGGGCCTTGGGAATGAGCAGTTCTTC
TRBV24-1	TRBJ2-2	-	-	CATSDASDANTGELFF	TGTGCCACCAGTGACGCGTCGGATGCGAACACTGGGGAGCTGTTTTTT
TRBV2	TRBJ2-7	TRBD2	-	CAIERASGVDEQYF	TGTGCTATCGAGAGGGCTAGCGGGGTCGACGAGCAGTACTTC
TRBV7-6	TRBJ1-1	-	many	CASSLGTRATEAFF	TGTGCCAGCAGCTTAGGGACTCGGGCCACTGAAGCTTTCTTT
TRBV3-1	TRBJ2-4	-	-	CASTGPRWQNIQYF	TGTGCCAGCACGGGGCCCCGATGGCAGAACATTCAGTACTTC